Shown below are 10 T cell receptor beta chains from a single sample sequenced in a study of OX40 agonist ivuxolimab in advanced cancers. The protocol was immunoSEQ multiplex PCR, while the TCRdb copy is restricted to in-frame clones and leaves out a portion. The sample contains nearly 110,000 clones, about nine tenths of which appear only once. The sequencing used CD4+ or CD8+ T cells sorted from blood, collected in a trial of the OX40 agonist ivuxolimab. The receptors here all came from an adult with an advanced solid tumor such as melanoma, head and neck, liver or kidney cancer.

This chain connects TRBV10-3 to TRBJ1-1, with TRBD1 matching over 7 bases. The length of the CDR3 is 14 residues. Germline trimming cut 7 bases from V and 4 bases from J; bases unmatched to any gene: 9. Germline CDR1 reads ENHRY; CDR2 reads SYGVKD. The CDR3 DNA reads TGTGCCATCAAACCCGGTCGACAGGGCACTGAAGCTTTCTTT. Amino acids: CAIKPGRQGTEAFF.

The chain couples TRBV18 to TRBJ2-5, with D possibly TRBD2 on 5 matching bases. Germline V gene data show CDR1 as KGHSH and CDR2 as LQKENI. Trimming shortened V by 4 bases and J by 5 bases, and 14 bases separated the two germline ends. The CDR3 spans 14 residues. DNA for the CDR3: TGTGCCAGCTCACTGACTACAGTGGTCGAGACCCAGTACTTC. As protein: CASSLTTVVETQYF.

The count of this clone is one. The V call is TRBV9, the J call TRBJ1-4; D might be TRBD1 (5 bases). Between the trimmed V and J ends, which lost 3 bases and 7 bases, there was a span of 19 bases. The CDR3 extends over 16 amino acids. The germline gives CDR1 SGDLS, CDR2 YYNGEE. As DNA, the CDR3 is TGTGCCAGCAGCGCGCGAGGGTCAGGGCTAGGTGAAAAACTGTTTTTT. This gives the protein CASSARGSGLGEKLFF.

The V and J genes are TRBV5-1 and TRBJ2-1; D is unresolved. The CDR3 covers 11 residues. V was clipped by 0 bases and J by 7 bases, with 2 bases between them. The germline V gene encodes CDR1 SGHRS and CDR2 YFSETQ. DNA for the CDR3: TGCGCCAGCAGCTTGGAGAATGAGCAGTTCTTC. Translating it yields CASSLENEQFF.

The genes are TRBV7-2 and TRBJ2-3; D remains unclear. The CDR3 consists of 13 residues. Germline V CDR1 and CDR2: SGHTA, FQGNSA. Trimming pared 1 base from V and 6 bases from J, leaving 8 bases between. As DNA, the CDR3 is TGTGCCAGCAGCTTAGAGGCTCGGGATACGCAGTATTTT. It translates to CASSLEARDTQYF. Combining the CDR3 with reference TRBV7-2 and TRBJ2-3 gives the whole variable domain GAGVSQSPSNKVTEKGKDVELRCDPISGHTALYWYRQSLGQGLEFLIYFQGNSAPDKSGLPSDRFSAERTGGSVSTLTIQRTQQEDSAVYLCASSLEARDTQYFGPGTRLTVL.

The chain combines TRBV5-1 with TRBJ2-5; TRBD1 matches at 10 bases. V was clipped by 5 bases and J by 5 bases; unmatched bases: 12. The CDR3 spans 16 residues. Germline values: CDR1 SGHRS, CDR2 YFSETQ. CDR3 nucleotide sequence: TGCGCCAGCAGTAAAATTGGGACAGGGGAAGGGGAGACCCAGTACTTC. Translation gives CASSKIGTGEGETQYF.

This clone was counted a few times. The chain recombines TRBV10-1 with TRBJ1-1; no clear D. Germline-derived CDR1 and CDR2 are WNHNN and SYGVQD (reference sequence). The ends were cut back, 7 bases at V and 4 bases at J, with 13 bases in the middle. The CDR3 sequence is 13 residues long. The chain's CDR3 is CASMPGGGTEAFF. DNA of the CDR3: TGCGCCAGCATGCCAGGCGGAGGCACTGAAGCTTTCTTT.

CDR3 residues: CAISPFTGVNTEAFF. CDR3 nucleotide sequence: TGTGCCATCAGCCCCTTTACAGGGGTGAACACTGAAGCTTTCTTT. The V gene is TRBV10-3, the J gene TRBJ1-1; 7 nucleotides agree with TRBD1. CDR1 is ENHRY and CDR2 is SYGVKD in the germline V gene. The CDR3 runs to 15 residues. V lost 6 bases, J lost 0 bases, and 7 bases stayed unmatched.

This chain joins TRBV19 and TRBJ2-3; perhaps TRBD2 as D (7 bases). This CDR3 is built from 13 residues. Germline lookup yields CDR1 LNHDA and CDR2 SQIVND (reference sequence). Between the trimmed V and J ends, which lost 9 bases and 3 bases, there was a span of 13 bases. The CDR3 coding sequence is TGTGCCAGCTACAGGGAGGGGACAGATACGCAGTATTTT. Encoded protein: CASYREGTDTQYF.

V is TRBV30 and J is TRBJ1-1, with D maybe TRBD1 (6 bases). The germline V gene encodes CDR1 GTSNPN and CDR2 SVGIG (reference sequence). The CDR3 has 15 residues. Between the trimmed V and J ends, which lost 4 bases and 4 bases, there was a span of 19 bases. CDR3 loop: CAWTHGGGSGTEAFF. In nucleotides, the CDR3 is TGTGCCTGGACCCACGGAGGGGGGTCGGGCACTGAAGCTTTCTTT.